The rows below give T cell receptor beta chains drawn from one sample of a study of beta chain features in type 1 diabetes. Sequencing used immunoSEQ multiplex PCR; TCRdb keeps in-frame clones, though not all of them. The table includes about 450,000 clones, 10% to 12% detected once. Sequencing was done on a sample of naive CD4+ T cells from blood. These receptors came from a young woman in good health. Each CDR3 is given with its conserved first and last residue. Each record gives: clone size, D gene, J gene, V gene, CDR3 DNA, CDR3 protein. A D gene is named only where the DNA matches it firmly. Some rows have no size entry. The others give once, few or many, or a class for an expanded clone.

abundance: NA
d_gene: NA
j_gene: TRBJ2-2
v_gene: TRBV7-2
CDR3nt: TGTGCCAGCAGCTCTGTCGGGCCGTCGAACACCGGGGAGCTGTTTTTT
CDR3aa: CASSSVGPSNTGELFF

abundance: NA
d_gene: TRBD1
j_gene: TRBJ2-7
v_gene: TRBV6-5
CDR3nt: TGTGCCAGCAGTTCCCGGGACAGGGAACACGAGCAGTACTTC
CDR3aa: CASSSRDREHEQYF

abundance: NA
d_gene: TRBD1
j_gene: TRBJ1-1
v_gene: TRBV7-9
CDR3nt: TGTGCCAGCAGCTACCCCGGGACAGGGCACACTGAAGCTTTCTTT
CDR3aa: CASSYPGTGHTEAFF

abundance: few
d_gene: NA
j_gene: TRBJ2-3
v_gene: TRBV11-1
CDR3nt: TGTGCCAGCAGCCAGAGGTGGACTAGCACAGATACGCAGTATTTT
CDR3aa: CASSQRWTSTDTQYF

abundance: NA
d_gene: TRBD1
j_gene: TRBJ2-7
v_gene: TRBV7-9
CDR3nt: TGTGCCAGCAGCTCGGGACAGGGGGCCTACGAGCAGTACTTC
CDR3aa: CASSSGQGAYEQYF

abundance: NA
d_gene: TRBD1
j_gene: TRBJ1-5
v_gene: TRBV4-2
CDR3nt: TGTGCCAGCAGCCAAGGACAGGGGACAAATCAGCCCCAGCATTTT
CDR3aa: CASSQGQGTNQPQHF

abundance: NA
d_gene: NA
j_gene: TRBJ2-2
v_gene: TRBV28
CDR3nt: TGTGCCAGCACTATCGTGGTGGCCGGGGAGCTGTTTTTT
CDR3aa: CASTIVVAGELFF

abundance: few
d_gene: NA
j_gene: TRBJ2-6
v_gene: TRBV30
CDR3nt: TGTGCCTGGAGCTTCGACACACCTGGGGCCAACGTCCTGACTTTC
CDR3aa: CAWSFDTPGANVLTF

abundance: few
d_gene: NA
j_gene: TRBJ1-2
v_gene: TRBV29-1
CDR3nt: TGCAGCGTTGGTGGGGGGCTCTATGGCTACACCTTC
CDR3aa: CSVGGGLYGYTF

abundance: NA
d_gene: NA
j_gene: TRBJ2-3
v_gene: TRBV7-3
CDR3nt: TGTGCCAGCAGCTTAGGGGTACAAACAGATACGCAGTATTTT
CDR3aa: CASSLGVQTDTQYF

abundance: NA
d_gene: NA
j_gene: TRBJ2-5
v_gene: TRBV7-7
CDR3nt: TGTGCTAGCAGCTTAAGGGGTACGGCAGAGCCCCAAGAGACCCAGTACTTC
CDR3aa: CASSLRGTAEPQETQYF

abundance: few
d_gene: TRBD1
j_gene: TRBJ2-4
v_gene: TRBV19
CDR3nt: TGTGCCAGTAGTACCCGACGGACAGGGGGCGAGTACTTC
CDR3aa: CASSTRRTGGEYF

abundance: NA
d_gene: NA
j_gene: TRBJ1-1
v_gene: TRBV29-1
CDR3nt: TGCAGCGTTGAAGATCCTACTAGCACTGAAGCTTTCTTT
CDR3aa: CSVEDPTSTEAFF

abundance: NA
d_gene: NA
j_gene: TRBJ2-7
v_gene: TRBV7-2
CDR3nt: TGTGCCAGCAGACTGGAGAGGGGTGTCTACGAGCAGTACTTC
CDR3aa: CASRLERGVYEQYF

abundance: NA
d_gene: TRBD1
j_gene: TRBJ2-3
v_gene: TRBV4-3
CDR3nt: TGCGCCAGCAGCCGAATACCGGGACAGGGTAGCACAGATACGCAGTATTTT
CDR3aa: CASSRIPGQGSTDTQYF

abundance: few
d_gene: NA
j_gene: TRBJ1-3
v_gene: TRBV29-1
CDR3nt: TGCAGCGCCCGACAGAATTCTGGAAACACCATATATTTT
CDR3aa: CSARQNSGNTIYF

abundance: few
d_gene: NA
j_gene: TRBJ1-2
v_gene: TRBV28
CDR3nt: TGTGCCAGCAGTTTGGCTGTTAACTATGGCTACACCTTC
CDR3aa: CASSLAVNYGYTF

abundance: few
d_gene: NA
j_gene: TRBJ2-6
v_gene: TRBV28
CDR3nt: TGTGCCAGCAGAACCCCTGGGGCCAACGTCCTGACTTTC
CDR3aa: CASRTPGANVLTF

abundance: NA
d_gene: NA
j_gene: TRBJ2-5
v_gene: TRBV7-3
CDR3nt: TGTGCCAGCAGCGCCAGGGGACTAAAAGAGACCCAGTACTTC
CDR3aa: CASSARGLKETQYF

abundance: NA
d_gene: NA
j_gene: TRBJ1-5
v_gene: TRBV5-6
CDR3nt: TGTGCCAGCAGTTTTCTGAATCAGCCCCAGCATTTT
CDR3aa: CASSFLNQPQHF

abundance: NA
d_gene: TRBD1
j_gene: TRBJ2-2
v_gene: TRBV10-3
CDR3nt: TGTGCCATCAGTGGGGACAGTACCGGGGAGCTGTTTTTT
CDR3aa: CAISGDSTGELFF

abundance: few
d_gene: TRBD2
j_gene: TRBJ2-1
v_gene: TRBV27
CDR3nt: TGTGCCAGCAGTTTACAGCGGGGCAATGAGCAGTTCTTC
CDR3aa: CASSLQRGNEQFF

abundance: few
d_gene: NA
j_gene: TRBJ2-5
v_gene: TRBV7-3
CDR3nt: TGTGCCAGCAGTCCCTCGGGGGTCCGAGAGACCCAGTACTTC
CDR3aa: CASSPSGVRETQYF

abundance: many
d_gene: NA
j_gene: TRBJ2-1
v_gene: TRBV7-8
CDR3nt: TGTGCCAGCAGCTCAACAGAATACAATGAGCAGTTCTTC
CDR3aa: CASSSTEYNEQFF

abundance: NA
d_gene: NA
j_gene: TRBJ1-1
v_gene: TRBV6-5
CDR3nt: TGTGCCAGCAGACGAAAAACAGGACTCACTGAAGCTTTCTTT
CDR3aa: CASRRKTGLTEAFF

abundance: NA
d_gene: NA
j_gene: TRBJ1-2
v_gene: TRBV19
CDR3nt: TGTGCCAGTAGCCCGCAGGTCAACTATGGCTACACCTTC
CDR3aa: CASSPQVNYGYTF

abundance: few
d_gene: NA
j_gene: TRBJ2-6
v_gene: TRBV7-9
CDR3nt: TGTGCCAGCAGCTTAGTAGTGGCACCTACCACTGGGGCCAACGTCCTGACTTTC
CDR3aa: CASSLVVAPTTGANVLTF

abundance: NA
d_gene: TRBD1
j_gene: TRBJ1-1
v_gene: TRBV29-1
CDR3nt: TGCAGCGGGGACAGGGGAGTCAACACTGAAGCTTTCTTT
CDR3aa: CSGDRGVNTEAFF

abundance: NA
d_gene: NA
j_gene: TRBJ2-5
v_gene: TRBV5-1
CDR3nt: TGCGCCAGCAGCTTAGCGGGTTATGAGACCCAGTACTTC
CDR3aa: CASSLAGYETQYF

abundance: few
d_gene: NA
j_gene: TRBJ2-1
v_gene: TRBV29-1
CDR3nt: TGCAGCGCGGGAAGAGGGTCTTTTACAGGTAATGAGCAGTTCTTC
CDR3aa: CSAGRGSFTGNEQFF

abundance: few
d_gene: TRBD2
j_gene: TRBJ2-1
v_gene: TRBV5-4
CDR3nt: TGTGCCAGCAGTCCTGGGGGACTAGTAAAGAATGAGCAGTTCTTC
CDR3aa: CASSPGGLVKNEQFF

abundance: few
d_gene: NA
j_gene: TRBJ1-6
v_gene: TRBV7-9
CDR3nt: TGTGCCAGCAGCTCGGACTTGAATAATTCACCCCTCCACTTT
CDR3aa: CASSSDLNNSPLHF

abundance: NA
d_gene: NA
j_gene: TRBJ2-2
v_gene: TRBV7-9
CDR3nt: TGTGCCAGCACCTTAAGCGTGCCCGGGGAGCTGTTTTTT
CDR3aa: CASTLSVPGELFF

abundance: few
d_gene: TRBD1
j_gene: TRBJ1-5
v_gene: TRBV2
CDR3nt: TGTGCCAGTCACAGGGGATGGGGGCAGCCCCAGCATTTT
CDR3aa: CASHRGWGQPQHF

abundance: few
d_gene: NA
j_gene: TRBJ1-2
v_gene: TRBV4-3
CDR3nt: TGCGCCAGCAGCCAAGTCAGTACGGGCAACTATGGCTACACCTTC
CDR3aa: CASSQVSTGNYGYTF

abundance: few
d_gene: TRBD2
j_gene: TRBJ2-1
v_gene: TRBV7-3
CDR3nt: TGTGCCAGCAGCCTCAGGACTAGCGGCAACAATGAGCAGTTCTTC
CDR3aa: CASSLRTSGNNEQFF

abundance: few
d_gene: NA
j_gene: TRBJ2-5
v_gene: TRBV18
CDR3nt: TGTGCCAGCTCACCAGCGTACCGGGGGCCCGAGACCCAGTACTTC
CDR3aa: CASSPAYRGPETQYF

abundance: few
d_gene: NA
j_gene: TRBJ2-5
v_gene: TRBV14
CDR3nt: TGTGCCAGCAGCCAAACGTCCGGGACACGTCTTGAGACCCAGTACTTC
CDR3aa: CASSQTSGTRLETQYF

abundance: NA
d_gene: NA
j_gene: TRBJ2-1
v_gene: TRBV4-1
CDR3nt: TGCGCCAGCAGCCGCCCCGGGACTTCCTGGGGCCAGTTCTTC
CDR3aa: CASSRPGTSWGQFF

abundance: NA
d_gene: NA
j_gene: TRBJ1-5
v_gene: TRBV15
CDR3nt: TGTGCCACCAGCAGGAGGTCTAGCAATCAGCCCCAGCATTTT
CDR3aa: CATSRRSSNQPQHF

abundance: NA
d_gene: TRBD2
j_gene: TRBJ2-2
v_gene: TRBV5-1
CDR3nt: TGCGCCAGCAGCTTGGTCGGCGGGAGAGACGGGGAGCTGTTTTTT
CDR3aa: CASSLVGGRDGELFF

abundance: NA
d_gene: NA
j_gene: TRBJ2-1
v_gene: TRBV5-1
CDR3nt: TGCGCCAGCAGCTTGGTGCAGGGGTTCGATGAGCAGTTCTTC
CDR3aa: CASSLVQGFDEQFF

abundance: few
d_gene: NA
j_gene: TRBJ2-1
v_gene: TRBV2
CDR3nt: TGTGCCAGCAGTGTCGGTTTGACCTACAATGAGCAGTTCTTC
CDR3aa: CASSVGLTYNEQFF

abundance: few
d_gene: NA
j_gene: TRBJ2-3
v_gene: TRBV7-3
CDR3nt: TGTGCCAGCAGCTTAAACCCTAGAGCGGTCACAGATACGCAGTATTTT
CDR3aa: CASSLNPRAVTDTQYF

abundance: few
d_gene: TRBD2
j_gene: TRBJ2-3
v_gene: TRBV4-3
CDR3nt: TGCGCCAGCAGCCAAGCAGCTAGCGGGAGGGGGGTCACAGATACGCAGTATTTT
CDR3aa: CASSQAASGRGVTDTQYF

abundance: many
d_gene: TRBD1
j_gene: TRBJ2-7
v_gene: TRBV29-1
CDR3nt: TGCAGCGTCTTTACCGGGACAGGGGGCTTCGAGCAGTACTTC
CDR3aa: CSVFTGTGGFEQYF

abundance: NA
d_gene: NA
j_gene: TRBJ2-7
v_gene: TRBV14
CDR3nt: TGTGCCAGCAGCCAAGATGGACCGCTGAGCTCCTACGAGCAGTACTTC
CDR3aa: CASSQDGPLSSYEQYF

abundance: few
d_gene: NA
j_gene: TRBJ2-3
v_gene: TRBV5-8
CDR3nt: TGTGCCAGCAGCTCCGGGACATACATGAGCACAGATACGCAGTATTTT
CDR3aa: CASSSGTYMSTDTQYF

abundance: few
d_gene: TRBD2
j_gene: TRBJ2-7
v_gene: TRBV5-1
CDR3nt: TGCGCCAGCAGCCCCGGACTAGTCTCCTTATACGAGCAGTACTTC
CDR3aa: CASSPGLVSLYEQYF

abundance: few
d_gene: NA
j_gene: TRBJ2-3
v_gene: TRBV18
CDR3nt: TGTGCCAGCTCGTTTCAGGGTAGCACAGATACGCAGTATTTT
CDR3aa: CASSFQGSTDTQYF

abundance: few
d_gene: NA
j_gene: TRBJ2-4
v_gene: TRBV5-1
CDR3nt: TGCGCCAGCACGGATGGGCTAGCCAAAAACATTCAGTACTTC
CDR3aa: CASTDGLAKNIQYF

abundance: NA
d_gene: NA
j_gene: TRBJ2-7
v_gene: TRBV19
CDR3nt: TGTGCGAGTATGGGCGACTCCTACGAGCAGTACTTC
CDR3aa: CASMGDSYEQYF

abundance: NA
d_gene: NA
j_gene: TRBJ2-3
v_gene: TRBV5-1
CDR3nt: TGCGCCAGCAGCTTGGGACGGGGAGATACGCAGTATTTT
CDR3aa: CASSLGRGDTQYF